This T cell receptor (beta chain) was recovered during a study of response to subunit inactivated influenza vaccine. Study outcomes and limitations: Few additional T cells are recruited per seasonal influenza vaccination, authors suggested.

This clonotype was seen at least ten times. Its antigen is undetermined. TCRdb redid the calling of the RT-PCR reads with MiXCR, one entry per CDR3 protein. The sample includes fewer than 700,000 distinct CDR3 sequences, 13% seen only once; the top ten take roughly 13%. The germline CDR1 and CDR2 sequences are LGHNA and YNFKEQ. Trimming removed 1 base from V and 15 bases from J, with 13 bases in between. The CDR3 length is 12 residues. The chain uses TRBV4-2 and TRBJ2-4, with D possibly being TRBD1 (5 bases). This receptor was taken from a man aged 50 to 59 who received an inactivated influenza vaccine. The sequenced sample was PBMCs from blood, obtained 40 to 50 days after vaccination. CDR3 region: CASSQGQSAMYF. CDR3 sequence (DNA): TGTGCCAGCAGCCAAGGACAGTCGGCCATGTACTTC.